A single sample gave rise to the 10 T cell receptor beta chains below, sequenced in a study of T-cell reconstitution after alpha-beta-depleted transplantation in children. A library of TCRbeta sequences, prepared with unique molecular identifiers, was generated. Each CDR3 protein is one row after TCRdb ran MiXCR on the PCR reads. The repertoire holds around 230,000 distinct CDR3 sequences, with approximately 17% as singletons. The specimen comprised PBMCs, mostly from graft donor cells, sampled 360 days after TCRalphabeta/CD19-depleted stem cell transplant. These receptors originate from a male patient under 10 years old who had a stem cell transplant for acute lymphoblastic leukemia, so the T cells may come from the graft donor.

This chain joins TRBV3-1 and TRBJ2-1, with 9 nucleotides matching TRBD2. The CDR3 contains 16 residues. V was pared by 1 base and J by 5 bases, with 6 bases of the junction left unmatched. The germline gives CDR1 LGHDT, CDR2 YNNKEL (reference sequence). The CDR3 reads CASSQVLAGQNNEQFF. The CDR3, as DNA: TGTGCCAGCAGCCAAGTCCTAGCGGGGCAGAACAATGAGCAGTTCTTC.

This clonotype was seen a few times. The genes are TRBV11-3 and TRBJ2-2; D could derive from TRBD1 or TRBD2 (5 bases each). The CDR3 sequence is 14 residues long. CDR1 and CDR2 from the germline V gene are SGHNT and YENEEA. Trimming removed 5 bases at V and 5 bases at J, with 12 bases between. CDR3 sequence: CASSPRGGTGELFF. CDR3 DNA: TGTGCCAGCAGCCCCCGGGGCGGGACCGGGGAGCTGTTTTTT.

The chain joins TRBV20-1 to TRBJ2-3; the D is unclear. CDR3 size: 14 residues. V lost 1 base, J lost 8 bases, and 16 bases lay in between. Germline V CDR1 and CDR2: DFQATT, SNEGSKA (reference sequence). CDR3 sequence (DNA): TGCAGTGCTAGAGTGGGTAGGACCTCTGGTACGCAGTATTTT. This codes for CSARVGRTSGTQYF.

This clonotype has only a few counts. The CDR3 DNA reads as TGTGCCAGCAGCTTAGGACAGGATAACTATGGCTACACCTTC. Its translation: CASSLGQDNYGYTF. The chain recombines TRBV7-9 with TRBJ1-2; possibly TRBD1 for D (6 bases). From germline, CDR1 is SEHNR and CDR2 FQNEAQ (reference sequence). The CDR3 length is 14 residues. V was shortened by 1 base and J by 1 base, with 7 bases between the two germline ends. Full variable domain (missing parts from reference TRBV7-9 and TRBJ1-2): DTGVSQNPRHKITKRGQNVTFRCDPISEHNRLYWYRQTLGQGPEFLTYFQNEAQLEKSRLLSDRFSAERPKGSFSTLEIQRTEQGDSAMYLCASSLGQDNYGYTFGSGTRLTVV.

The V gene is TRBV20-1, the J gene TRBJ2-5, with 12 bases identical to TRBD2. V trimming: 5 bases; J trimming: 4 bases; junction bases outside the gene matches: 14. The V gene's germline CDR1 is DFQATT and CDR2 SNEGSKA (reference sequence). The CDR3 contains 17 residues. The CDR3 loop is CSAQTDASGGALETQYF. DNA of the CDR3: TGCAGTGCTCAAACTGACGCTAGCGGGGGGGCCCTAGAGACCCAGTACTTC.

This clonotype was counted between two and nine times. CDR3 sequence reads: CASSLVGTGEYEQYF. The CDR3 DNA sequence: TGCGCCAGCAGCTTGGTTGGGACAGGGGAGTACGAGCAGTACTTC. The chain has TRBV5-1 and TRBJ2-7; 10 positions agree with TRBD1. CDR1 SGHRS and CDR2 YFSETQ come from the germline V gene. V lost 0 bases, J lost 4 bases, and 4 bases stayed unmatched. CDR3 length: 15 amino acids.

At least ten counts were recorded for this clonotype. V is TRBV28 and J is TRBJ2-3, with D hard to call. Germline V gene sequence: CDR1 MDHEN, CDR2 SYDVKM. V shed 7 bases and J shed 1 base, with 18 bases lying between them. CDR3 length: 16 amino acids. CDR3 in amino acids: CASTQRIKWGTDTQYF. DNA for the CDR3: TGTGCCAGCACCCAGAGGATCAAGTGGGGCACAGATACGCAGTATTTT. The full variable domain, in which reference TRBV28 and TRBJ2-3 provide the parts outside the CDR3, is DVKVTQSSRYLVKRTGEKVFLECVQDMDHENMFWYRQDPGLGLRLIYFSYDVKMKEKGDIPEGYSVSREKKERFSLILESASTNQTSMYLCASTQRIKWGTDTQYFGPGTRLTVL.

This clonotype has a single count. The chain couples TRBV29-1 to TRBJ2-3; possible D gene TRBD1, 6 bases. Germline CDR1 is SQVTM and CDR2 is ANQGSEA. The CDR3 contains 14 residues. Trimming removed 6 bases from V and 1 base from J, with 14 bases in between. This chain's CDR3 is CSVPRPGGTDTQYF. CDR3 coding DNA: TGCAGCGTCCCAAGGCCAGGGGGCACAGATACGCAGTATTTT.

This clonotype was seen more than once but under ten times. This sequence joins TRBV18 and TRBJ1-1; 10 nucleotides line up with TRBD1. In germline, CDR1 is KGHSH, CDR2 LQKENI. The CDR3 length is 12 residues. With V trimmed by 6 bases and J by 10 bases, 5 bases remained unmatched. The CDR3 DNA sequence: TGTGCCAGCTCCCCTGGGACAGGGGCAGCTTTCTTT. Its translation: CASSPGTGAAFF.

The chain joins TRBV4-2 to TRBJ2-1; 7 bases align to TRBD2. CDR3 length: 16 amino acids. Germline V lookup: CDR1 LGHNA, CDR2 YNFKEQ. V was pared by 4 bases and J by 9 bases, with 15 bases of the junction left unmatched. CDR3: CASSPSGLDDRGEQFF. The CDR3, as DNA: TGTGCCAGCAGCCCCTCCGGACTAGATGATAGGGGTGAGCAGTTCTTC.